Listed here is a single T cell receptor (beta chain). The germline gives CDR1 LNHDA, CDR2 SQIVND (reference sequence). The CDR3 loop spans 13 amino acids. Trimming took 3 bases from V and 7 from J, leaving 12 bases between them. Profiling of TCR beta VDJ combinations and CDR3 sequences used genomic DNA as template. MiXCR, applied by TCRdb to the reads, yields one record per CDR3 protein. The sample includes roughly 300,000 distinct CDR3 sequences, 55% to 60% of them seen just once. The data derive from a study of CD8+CD57+ T cells in acquired aplastic anemia. The chain recombines TRBV19 with TRBJ1-2, with D perhaps TRBD1 (6 bases). This clonotype was sampled from a human donor with severe aplastic anemia or a healthy control (not recorded which). The sequenced material came from sorted CD4+, CD8+, or CD8+CD57+ T cells (not recorded which) from PBMCs. The CDR3 reads CASSIWAGVGYTF. In DNA, the CDR3 is TGTGCCAGTAGTATTTGGGCAGGGGTTGGCTACACCTTC.